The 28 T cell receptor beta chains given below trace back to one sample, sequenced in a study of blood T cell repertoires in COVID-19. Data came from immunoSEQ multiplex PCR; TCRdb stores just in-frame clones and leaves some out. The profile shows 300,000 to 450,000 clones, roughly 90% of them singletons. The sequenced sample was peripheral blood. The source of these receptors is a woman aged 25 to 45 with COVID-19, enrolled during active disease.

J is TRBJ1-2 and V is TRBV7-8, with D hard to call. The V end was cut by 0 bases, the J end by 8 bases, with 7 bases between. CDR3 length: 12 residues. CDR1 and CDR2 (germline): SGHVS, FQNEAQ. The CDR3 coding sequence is TGTGCCAGCAGCTTAGCCGGGGAGGGCTACACCTTC. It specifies CASSLAGEGYTF.

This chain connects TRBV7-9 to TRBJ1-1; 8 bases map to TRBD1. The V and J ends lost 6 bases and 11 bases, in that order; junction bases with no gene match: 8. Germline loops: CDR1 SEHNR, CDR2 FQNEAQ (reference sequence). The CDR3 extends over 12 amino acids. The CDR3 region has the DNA TGTGCCAGCAGTCCCCGGACAGGGAACGCTTTCTTT. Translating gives CASSPRTGNAFF.

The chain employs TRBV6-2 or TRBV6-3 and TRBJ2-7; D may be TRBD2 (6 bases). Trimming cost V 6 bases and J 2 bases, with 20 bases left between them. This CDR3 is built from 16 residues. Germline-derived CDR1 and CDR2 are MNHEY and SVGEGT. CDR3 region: CASSRGGVDITYEQYV. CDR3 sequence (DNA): TGTGCCAGCAGCCGCGGCGGGGTCGACATTACCTACGAGCAGTACGTC.

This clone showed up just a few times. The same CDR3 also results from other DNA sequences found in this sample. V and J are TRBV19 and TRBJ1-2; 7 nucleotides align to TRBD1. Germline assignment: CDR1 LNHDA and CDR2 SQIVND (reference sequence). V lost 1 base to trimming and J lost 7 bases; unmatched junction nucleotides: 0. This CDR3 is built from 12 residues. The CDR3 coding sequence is TGTGCCAGTAGTATAGGGGACAGTGGCTACACCTTC. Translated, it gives CASSIGDSGYTF.

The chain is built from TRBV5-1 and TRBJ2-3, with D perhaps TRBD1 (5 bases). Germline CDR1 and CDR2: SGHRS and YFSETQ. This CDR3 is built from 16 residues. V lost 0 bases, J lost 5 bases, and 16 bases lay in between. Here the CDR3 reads CASSLEGLGAVDTQYF. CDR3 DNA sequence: TGCGCCAGCAGCTTGGAGGGGTTAGGCGCGGTAGATACGCAGTATTTT. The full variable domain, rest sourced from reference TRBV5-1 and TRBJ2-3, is KAGVTQTPRYLIKTRGQQVTLSCSPISGHRSVSWYQQTPGQGLQFLFEYFSETQRNKGNFPGRFSGRQFSNSRSEMNVSTLELGDSALYLCASSLEGLGAVDTQYFGPGTRLTVL.

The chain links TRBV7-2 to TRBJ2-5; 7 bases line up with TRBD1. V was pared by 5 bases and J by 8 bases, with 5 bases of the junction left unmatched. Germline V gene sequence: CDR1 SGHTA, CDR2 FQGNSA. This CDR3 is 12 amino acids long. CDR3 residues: CASSPGQSTQYF. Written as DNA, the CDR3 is TGTGCCAGCAGCCCGGGACAGTCAACCCAGTACTTC.

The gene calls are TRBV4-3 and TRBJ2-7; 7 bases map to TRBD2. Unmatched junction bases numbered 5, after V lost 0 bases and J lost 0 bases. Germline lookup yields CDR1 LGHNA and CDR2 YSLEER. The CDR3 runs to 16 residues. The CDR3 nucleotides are TGCGCCAGCAGCCAAGATGACAGCGGGGTCTCCTACGAGCAGTACTTC. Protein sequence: CASSQDDSGVSYEQYF.

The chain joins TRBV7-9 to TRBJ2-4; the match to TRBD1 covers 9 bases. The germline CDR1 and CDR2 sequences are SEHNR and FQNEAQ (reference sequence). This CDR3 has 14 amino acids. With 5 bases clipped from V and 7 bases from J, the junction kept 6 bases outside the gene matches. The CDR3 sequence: CASSPGQGGNIQYF. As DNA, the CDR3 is TGTGCCAGCAGCCCGGGACAGGGCGGGAACATTCAGTACTTC. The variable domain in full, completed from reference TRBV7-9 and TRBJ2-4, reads DTGVSQNPRHKITKRGQNVTFRCDPISEHNRLYWYRQTLGQGPEFLTYFQNEAQLEKSRLLSDRFSAERPKGSFSTLEIQRTEQGDSAMYLCASSPGQGGNIQYFGAGTRLSVL.

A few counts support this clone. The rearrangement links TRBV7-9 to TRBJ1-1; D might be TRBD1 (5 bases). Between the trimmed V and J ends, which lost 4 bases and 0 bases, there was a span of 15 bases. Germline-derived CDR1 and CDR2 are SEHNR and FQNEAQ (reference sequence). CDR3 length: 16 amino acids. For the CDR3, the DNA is TGTGCCAGCAGCTCCGACAGTGTCAACATGAACACTGAAGCTTTCTTT. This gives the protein CASSSDSVNMNTEAFF.

CDR3 in amino acids: CASSLNRDSIGYTF. In DNA, the CDR3 is TGTGCCAGCAGCTTGAACAGGGACAGCATTGGCTACACCTTC. J is TRBJ1-2 and V is TRBV5-5, with TRBD1 matching over 7 bases. Per germline, CDR1 SGHKS and CDR2 YYEKEE (reference sequence). The trim removed 1 base at V and 7 bases at J, leaving 7 bases unmatched. The CDR3 runs 14 residues.

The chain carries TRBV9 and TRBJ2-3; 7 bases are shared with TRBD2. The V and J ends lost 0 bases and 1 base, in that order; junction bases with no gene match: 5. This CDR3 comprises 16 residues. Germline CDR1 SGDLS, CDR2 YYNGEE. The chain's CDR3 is CASSVDPSGGTDTQYF. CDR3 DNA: TGTGCCAGCAGCGTAGACCCTAGCGGAGGCACAGATACGCAGTATTTT.

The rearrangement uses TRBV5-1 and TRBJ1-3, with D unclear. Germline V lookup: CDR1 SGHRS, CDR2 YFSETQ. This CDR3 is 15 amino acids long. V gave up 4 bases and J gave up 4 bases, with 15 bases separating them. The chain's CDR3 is CASSPVGGQGNTIYF. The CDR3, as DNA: TGCGCCAGCAGCCCCGTTGGAGGGCAAGGAAACACCATATATTTT. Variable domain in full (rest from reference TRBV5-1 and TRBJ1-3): KAGVTQTPRYLIKTRGQQVTLSCSPISGHRSVSWYQQTPGQGLQFLFEYFSETQRNKGNFPGRFSGRQFSNSRSEMNVSTLELGDSALYLCASSPVGGQGNTIYFGEGSWLTVV.

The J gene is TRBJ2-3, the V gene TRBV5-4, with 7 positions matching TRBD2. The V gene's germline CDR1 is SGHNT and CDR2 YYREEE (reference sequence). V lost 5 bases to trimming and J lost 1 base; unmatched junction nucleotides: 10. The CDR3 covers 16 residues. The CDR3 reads CASSFIHREGTDTQYF. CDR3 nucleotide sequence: TGTGCCAGCAGTTTCATACACCGGGAGGGCACAGATACGCAGTATTTT.

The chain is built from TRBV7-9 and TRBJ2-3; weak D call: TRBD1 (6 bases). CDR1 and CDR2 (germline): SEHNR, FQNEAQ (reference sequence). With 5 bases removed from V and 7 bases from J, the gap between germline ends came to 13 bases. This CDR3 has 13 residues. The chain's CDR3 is CASSLRDTYTQYF. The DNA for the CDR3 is TGTGCCAGCAGCCTCCGGGACACCTATACGCAGTATTTT.

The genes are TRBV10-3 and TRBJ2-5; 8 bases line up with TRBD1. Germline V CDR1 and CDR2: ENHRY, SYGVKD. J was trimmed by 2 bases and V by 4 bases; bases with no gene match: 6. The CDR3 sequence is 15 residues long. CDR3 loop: CAISAGGRLQETQYF. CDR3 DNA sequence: TGTGCCATCAGTGCAGGGGGCCGCCTACAAGAGACCCAGTACTTC.

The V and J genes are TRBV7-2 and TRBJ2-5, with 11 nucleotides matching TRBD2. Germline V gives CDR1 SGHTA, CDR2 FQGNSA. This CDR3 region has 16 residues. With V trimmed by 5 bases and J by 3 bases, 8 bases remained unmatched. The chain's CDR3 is CASSPRQTSGEETQYF. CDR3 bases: TGTGCCAGCAGCCCCCGCCAGACTAGCGGGGAAGAGACCCAGTACTTC.

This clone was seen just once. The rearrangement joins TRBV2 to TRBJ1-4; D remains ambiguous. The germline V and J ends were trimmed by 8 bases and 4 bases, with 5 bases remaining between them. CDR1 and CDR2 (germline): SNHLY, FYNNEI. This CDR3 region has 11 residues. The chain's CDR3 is CASGSNEKLFF. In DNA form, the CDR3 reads TGTGCCAGCGGGAGTAATGAAAAACTGTTTTTT.

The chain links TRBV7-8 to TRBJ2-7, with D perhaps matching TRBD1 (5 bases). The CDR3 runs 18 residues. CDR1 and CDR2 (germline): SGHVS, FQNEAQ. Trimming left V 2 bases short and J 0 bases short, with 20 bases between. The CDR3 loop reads CASSLFIVSTADSYEQYV. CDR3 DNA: TGTGCCAGCAGCTTATTTATTGTGTCGACAGCCGACTCCTACGAGCAGTACGTC.

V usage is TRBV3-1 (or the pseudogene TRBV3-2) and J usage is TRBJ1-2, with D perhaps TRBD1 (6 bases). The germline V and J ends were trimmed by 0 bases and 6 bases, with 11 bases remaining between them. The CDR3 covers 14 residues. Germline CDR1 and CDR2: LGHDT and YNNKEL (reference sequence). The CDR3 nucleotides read TGTGCCAGCAGCCAAGATGGACAGATTAATGGCTACACCTTC. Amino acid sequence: CASSQDGQINGYTF.

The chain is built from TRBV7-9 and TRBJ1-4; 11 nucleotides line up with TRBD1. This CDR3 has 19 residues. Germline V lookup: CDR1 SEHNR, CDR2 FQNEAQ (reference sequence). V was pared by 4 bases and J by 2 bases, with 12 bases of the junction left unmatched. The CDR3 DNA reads TGTGCCAGCAGCTCCGGGACAGGGGGGGCTTCGTGGACTAATGAAAAACTGTTTTTT. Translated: CASSSGTGGASWTNEKLFF.

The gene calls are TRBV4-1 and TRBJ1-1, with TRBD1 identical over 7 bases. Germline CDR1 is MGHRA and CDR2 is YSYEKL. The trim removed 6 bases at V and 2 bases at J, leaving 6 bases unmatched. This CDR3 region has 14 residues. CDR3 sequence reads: CASRVGQANTEAFF. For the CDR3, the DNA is TGCGCCAGCAGGGTCGGACAGGCAAACACTGAAGCTTTCTTT.

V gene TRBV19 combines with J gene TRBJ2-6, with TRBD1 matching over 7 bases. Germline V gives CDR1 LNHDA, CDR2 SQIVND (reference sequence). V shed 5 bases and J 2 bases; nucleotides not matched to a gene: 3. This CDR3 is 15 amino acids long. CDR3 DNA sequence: TGTGCCAGTAGTCCCGACAGGGCTGGGGCCAACGTCCTGACTTTC. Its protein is CASSPDRAGANVLTF.

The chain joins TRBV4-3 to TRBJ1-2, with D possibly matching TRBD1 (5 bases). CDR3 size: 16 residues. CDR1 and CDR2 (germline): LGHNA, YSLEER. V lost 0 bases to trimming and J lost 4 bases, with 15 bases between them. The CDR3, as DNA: TGCGCCAGCAGCCAAGATCCGGCAGGGAACCTCTATGGCTACACCTTC. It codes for CASSQDPAGNLYGYTF.

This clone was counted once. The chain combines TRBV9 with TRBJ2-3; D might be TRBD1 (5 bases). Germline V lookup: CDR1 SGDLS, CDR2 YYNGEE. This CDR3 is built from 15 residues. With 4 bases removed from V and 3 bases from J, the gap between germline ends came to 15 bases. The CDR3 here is CASSPTPTATDTQYF. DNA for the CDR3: TGTGCCAGCAGCCCTACCCCGACAGCGACAGATACGCAGTATTTT.

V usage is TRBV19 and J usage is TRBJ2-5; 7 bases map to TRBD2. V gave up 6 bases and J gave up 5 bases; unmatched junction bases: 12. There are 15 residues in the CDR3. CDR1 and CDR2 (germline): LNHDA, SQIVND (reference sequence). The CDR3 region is CASSTERDPLETQYF. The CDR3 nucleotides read TGTGCCAGTAGCACTGAGCGGGATCCGCTGGAGACCCAGTACTTC.

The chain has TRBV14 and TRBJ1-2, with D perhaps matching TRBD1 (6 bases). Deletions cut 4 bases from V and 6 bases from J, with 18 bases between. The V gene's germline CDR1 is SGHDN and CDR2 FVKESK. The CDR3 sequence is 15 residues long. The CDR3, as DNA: TGTGCCAGCAGCCCTCAGAGGACAGTCCGGGATGGCTACACCTTC. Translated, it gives CASSPQRTVRDGYTF.

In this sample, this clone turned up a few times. In DNA form, the CDR3 reads TGTGCCAGCAGCTCCAGGGGCAGAAACACCATATATTTT. This translates into CASSSRGRNTIYF. The chain links TRBV7-2 to TRBJ1-3, with D perhaps TRBD1 (6 bases). Trimming shortened V by 4 bases and J by 5 bases, and 9 bases separated the two germline ends. Germline V gives CDR1 SGHTA, CDR2 FQGNSA. The CDR3 is made up of 13 amino acids.

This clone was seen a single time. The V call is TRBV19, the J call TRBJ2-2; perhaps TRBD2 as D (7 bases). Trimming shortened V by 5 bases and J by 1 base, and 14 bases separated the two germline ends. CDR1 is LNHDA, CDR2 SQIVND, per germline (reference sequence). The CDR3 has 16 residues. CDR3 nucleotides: TGTGCCAGTAGTCGTAGGCGGGGGCAGAACACCGGGGAGCTGTTTTTT. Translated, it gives CASSRRRGQNTGELFF.